This T cell receptor beta chain was obtained from a study of blood T cell repertoires in COVID-19 (dated by TCRdb to 2020 to 2022). About the study as a whole: Collaborator samples came from the United States, Italy and Spain and covered acute and convalescent phases of COVID-19. The material from the prospective study consisted of cDNA or gDNA derived from T cells, B-cell-depleted T cells, or PBMCs. The dataset comprised deeply sampled blood TCRbeta repertoires from subjects exposed to, actively infected with, or recovered from COVID-19. A freely available public database, intended as a resource for researchers studying the immune response to SARS-CoV-2, is where the repertoires were released. Samples came from the ongoing ImmuneRACE study (first 160 participants) plus 1,254 subjects from 6 global collaborators. A de-identified subject ID, COVID-19 status, age in years and sex were almost always included in the sample metadata. Where HLA class I and class II types were available, the types were taken from metadata supplied by the sample provider, not from assay-based typing.

Taken from cysteine to phenylalanine, the CDR3 has 11 residues. The only DNA kept is the CDR3, 33 bases in frame from the first base. At the junction V is shortened by 7 bases and J by 2 bases, with 5 bases in between. The germline V gene provides CDR1 SNHLY and CDR2 FYNNEI. Another Seattle source contributed samples from volunteer blood donors who had recovered from COVID-19. Whole blood was collected in K2EDTA tubes by collaborating institutions according to the institutions' own protocols. Collaborator samples were shipped for TCRbeta analysis as frozen whole blood, isolated PBMCs, or DNA extracted from either sample type. Overall study outcomes, separate from this receptor: The amount of clinical and demographic metadata varied by source and participant and was provided uncurated.

Concerning this clone: Its antigen is not yet known. No much larger clone exists at a distance of one base, and base qualities are not known.

The immunoSEQ Assay, a bias-controlled multiplex PCR, was used to amplify TCRbeta CDR3 regions from genomic DNA. Per the authors' processing: Within the assay, amplification of reference gene primers was used to estimate how many nucleated cells each sample contained. To quantify the absolute abundance of each unique TCRbeta CDR3 rearrangement, sequence reads were collapsed and filtered. Productive Simpson clonality was computed per sample as the square root of Simpson's diversity index over productive rearrangements. TCRdb obtained this table from immuneACCESS and retained in-frame rearrangements with V and J assigned. These tables miss some clones; where compared with another copy, unresolved V genes account for less than half of the shortfall, and the remainder is unexplained. The DNA was the basis for D and trimming; V, J and clone size are from that table. In this sample the table shows about 260,000 clones, about 88% of which occur a single time. 4% of the sample lies in the top ten.

The sample comprised peripheral blood. The chain links TRBV2 with TRBJ2-5; the D gene remains uncertain. The sequence came from a man between 60 and 75 years old who had recovered from COVID-19. The nucleotide sequence is TGTGCCAGCAACTTACAAGAGACCCAGTACTTC. Its coded protein is CASNLQETQYF.